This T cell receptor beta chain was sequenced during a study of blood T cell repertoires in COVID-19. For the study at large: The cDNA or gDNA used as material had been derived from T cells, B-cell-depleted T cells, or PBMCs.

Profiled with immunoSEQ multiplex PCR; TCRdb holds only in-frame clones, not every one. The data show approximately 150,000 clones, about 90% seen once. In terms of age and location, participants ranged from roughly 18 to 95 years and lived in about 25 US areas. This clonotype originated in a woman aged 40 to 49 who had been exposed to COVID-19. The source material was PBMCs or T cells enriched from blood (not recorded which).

Here the CDR3 DNA reads TGTGCCAGCAGCTTACCTCCCGACGGAGCGGGCTACGAGCAGTACTTC. Translating it yields CASSLPPDGAGYEQYF. The rearrangement uses TRBV7-9 and TRBJ2-7; D is possibly TRBD2 (6 bases). The CDR3 extends over 16 amino acids. Germline CDR1 is SEHNR and CDR2 is FQNEAQ (reference sequence). Trimming stripped 2 bases from V and 3 bases from J, with 17 bases between. The full variable domain, completed using reference TRBV7-9 and TRBJ2-7, is DTGVSQNPRHKITKRGQNVTFRCDPISEHNRLYWYRQTLGQGPEFLTYFQNEAQLEKSRLLSDRFSAERPKGSFSTLEIQRTEQGDSAMYLCASSLPPDGAGYEQYFGPGTRLTVT.